This entry concerns a single T cell receptor beta chain. Its target antigen remains unknown. No much larger clone exists at a distance of one base, and base qualities are not known. The run used an Illumina NovaSeq 6000. cDNA libraries for TCRalpha and TCRbeta were prepared by 5'RACE using constant-segment primers, with sample barcodes and unique molecular identifiers added. Trizol reagent was used to extract RNA from every sample. The libraries were amplified in two PCR steps, and the second step added a second sample barcode and Illumina TruSeq adapters. The libraries were sequenced on an Illumina NovaSeq using 2 x 150 bp paired-end reads. In the source study's methods: Demultiplexing of reads and collapsing into UMI-guided consensus sequences were performed with migec v1.2.7. Using mixcr v2.1.11, UMI consensuses were aligned to TRA and TRB V and J templates and then assembled into clonotypes. Expanded or contracted clonotypes were those called significant by both edgeR and NoisET, with noise models trained on biological replicates. For edgeR calls, a false discovery rate-adjusted p below 0.01 and a log2 fold-change threshold of 1 were applied. As an exploratory analysis of dynamics, max-normalized trajectories of the 1000 most abundant clonotypes were examined with PCA combined with hierarchical clustering. Separately sequenced CD4+ and CD8+ repertoires were used to assign the CD4 or CD8 phenotype of responding clones. Using fastp trimming at Q25 and MiXCR clonotype assembly, TCRdb reanalyzed the public sequencing data and kept in-frame beta chains. Rows with a matching CDR3 protein are joined into one entry that keeps the most common DNA and genes. Clone size and V and J calls follow TCRdb, not the original study. In all, the sample holds some 600,000 distinct CDR3 sequences, and about 18% of those were seen once. The ten largest clones capture about 8.1% of the sample.

Ficoll-Paque density gradient centrifugation was the method used to isolate PBMCs. Unmatched junction bases come to 15, with V trimmed by 1 base and J by 6 bases. The germline V gene sets CDR1 to MGHRA and CDR2 to YSYEKL. The CDR3 runs 19 residues from the cysteine to the phenylalanine. Of all the DNA, just the CDR3 is kept, 57 bases in frame from base 1. This sample is drawn from a study of T-cell memory formation after mild COVID-19 (TCRdb year 2021). About the full investigation: Most TCR sequence clusters were specific to one of the two donors. The cohort was made up of two young adult volunteers, one female and one male, who were previously healthy. Longitudinal TCRalpha and TCRbeta repertoire sequencing tracked T-cell clones expanding and contracting after mild COVID-19 in two donors. The research as a whole found: The study included only a couple of mild cases, and larger cohorts that include severe cases with pre-infection samples were judged to be necessary. The detection of some responding clones in pre-infection memory suggests that pre-existing cross-reactive memory T cells joined the SARS-CoV-2 response. Contracting CD4+ clones were located mainly in the CM and EM memory subsets, whereas CD8+ clones were found to be enriched in EMRA. From day 15 to 85, contracting clones showed balanced CD4/CD8 phenotypes, whereas a second wave of clones that expanded from day 15 to 37 leaned towards CD4+. SARS-CoV-2 specificity of the second-wave clones peaking on day 37 was not confirmed.

The specimen sequenced was PBMCs or a T cell subset sorted from them (not recorded which). Here the chain combines TRBV4-1 and TRBJ2-1; TRBD2 aligns with 10 central bases. The clonotype originates from an adult woman who had mild COVID-19 (a few samples of this study predate the infection). The sample titles of this study are shuffled in the database, so cell type and time point are left out; the donor was told from shared clones. The DNA reads TGCGCCAGCAGCCAAGTTCAAGCGGGGGGGGGATCGCAGGTCAATGAGCAGTTCTTC. This sequence encodes CASSQVQAGGGSQVNEQFF.